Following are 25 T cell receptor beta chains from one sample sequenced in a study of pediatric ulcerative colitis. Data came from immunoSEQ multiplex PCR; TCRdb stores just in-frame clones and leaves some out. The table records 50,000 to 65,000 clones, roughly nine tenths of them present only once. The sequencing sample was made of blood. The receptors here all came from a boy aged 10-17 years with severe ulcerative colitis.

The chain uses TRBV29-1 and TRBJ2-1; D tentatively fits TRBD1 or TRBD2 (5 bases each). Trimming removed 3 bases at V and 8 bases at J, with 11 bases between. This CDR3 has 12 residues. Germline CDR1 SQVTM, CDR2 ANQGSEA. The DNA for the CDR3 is TGCAGCGTTGATTCCCAGGGAGATGAGCAGTTCTTC. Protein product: CSVDSQGDEQFF.

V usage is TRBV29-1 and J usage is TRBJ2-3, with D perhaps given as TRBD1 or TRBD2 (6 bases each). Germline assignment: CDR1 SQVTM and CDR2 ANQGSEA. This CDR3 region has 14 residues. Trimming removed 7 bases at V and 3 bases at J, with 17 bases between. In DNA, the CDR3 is TGCAGCGCCCGGGGGTGGGGGCGTACAGATACGCAGTATTTT. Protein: CSARGWGRTDTQYF.

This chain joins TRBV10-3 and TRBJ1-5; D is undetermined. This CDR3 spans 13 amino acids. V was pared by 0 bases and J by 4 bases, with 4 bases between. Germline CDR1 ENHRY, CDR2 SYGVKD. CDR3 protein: CAISESGNQPQHF. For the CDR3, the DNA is TGTGCCATCAGTGAGTCGGGGAATCAGCCCCAGCATTTT.

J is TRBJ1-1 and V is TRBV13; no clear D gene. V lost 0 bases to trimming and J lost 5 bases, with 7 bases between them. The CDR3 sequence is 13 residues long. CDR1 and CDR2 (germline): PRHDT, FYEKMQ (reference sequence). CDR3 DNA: TGTGCCAGCAGCTTAGGCCTTTGGACTGAAGCTTTCTTT. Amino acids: CASSLGLWTEAFF.

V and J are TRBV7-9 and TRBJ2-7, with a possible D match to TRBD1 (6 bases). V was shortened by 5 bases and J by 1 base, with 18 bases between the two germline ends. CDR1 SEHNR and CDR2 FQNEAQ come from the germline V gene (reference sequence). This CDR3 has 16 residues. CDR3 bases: TGTGCCAGCAGCCCCGACAGGACCTATGTTTCCTACGAGCAGTACTTC. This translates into CASSPDRTYVSYEQYF.

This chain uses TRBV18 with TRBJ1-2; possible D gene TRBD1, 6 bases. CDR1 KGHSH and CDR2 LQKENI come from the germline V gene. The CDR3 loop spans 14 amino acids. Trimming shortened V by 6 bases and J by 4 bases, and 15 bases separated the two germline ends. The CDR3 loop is CASSVGGPAYGYTF. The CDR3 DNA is TGTGCCAGCTCTGTGGGGGGGCCGGCCTATGGCTACACCTTC.

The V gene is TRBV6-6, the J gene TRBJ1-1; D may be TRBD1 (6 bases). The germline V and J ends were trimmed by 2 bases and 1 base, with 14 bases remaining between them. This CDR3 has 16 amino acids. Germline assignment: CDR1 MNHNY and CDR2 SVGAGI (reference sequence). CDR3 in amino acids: CASSYPRGGSNTEAFF. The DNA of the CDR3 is TGTGCCAGCAGTTACCCTCGTGGGGGCTCGAACACTGAAGCTTTCTTT.

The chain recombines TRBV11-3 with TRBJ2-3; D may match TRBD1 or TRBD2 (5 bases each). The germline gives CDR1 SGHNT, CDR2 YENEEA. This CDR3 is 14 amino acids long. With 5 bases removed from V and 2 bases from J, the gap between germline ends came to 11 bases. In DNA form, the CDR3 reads TGTGCCAGCAGCCCGGGGCGGAACACAGATACGCAGTATTTT. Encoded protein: CASSPGRNTDTQYF. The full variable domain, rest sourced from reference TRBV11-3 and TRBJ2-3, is EAGVVQSPRYKIIEKKQPVAFWCNPISGHNTLYWYLQNLGQGPELLIRYENEEAVDDSQLPKDRFSAERLKGVDSTLKIQPAELGDSAVYLCASSPGRNTDTQYFGPGTRLTVL.

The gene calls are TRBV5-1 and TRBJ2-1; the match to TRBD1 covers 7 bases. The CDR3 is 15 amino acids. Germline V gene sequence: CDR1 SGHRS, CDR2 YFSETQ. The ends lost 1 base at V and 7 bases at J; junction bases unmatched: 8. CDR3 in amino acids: CASSLTGVNENEQFF. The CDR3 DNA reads TGCGCCAGCAGCTTGACAGGGGTGAATGAGAATGAGCAGTTCTTC.

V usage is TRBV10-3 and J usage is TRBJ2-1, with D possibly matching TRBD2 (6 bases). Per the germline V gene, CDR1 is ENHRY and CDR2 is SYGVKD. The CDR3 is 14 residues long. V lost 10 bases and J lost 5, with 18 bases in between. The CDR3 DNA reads TGTGCCACGGAAACCGGGACTGGCGACAATGAGCAGTTCTTC. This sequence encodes CATETGTGDNEQFF.

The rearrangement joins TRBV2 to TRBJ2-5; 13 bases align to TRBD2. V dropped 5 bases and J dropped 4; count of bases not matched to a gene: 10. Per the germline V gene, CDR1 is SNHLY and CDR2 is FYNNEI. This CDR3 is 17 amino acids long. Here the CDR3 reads CASSFRRTSGRGETQYF. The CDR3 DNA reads TGTGCCAGCAGTTTTAGAAGGACTAGCGGGAGAGGAGAGACCCAGTACTTC.

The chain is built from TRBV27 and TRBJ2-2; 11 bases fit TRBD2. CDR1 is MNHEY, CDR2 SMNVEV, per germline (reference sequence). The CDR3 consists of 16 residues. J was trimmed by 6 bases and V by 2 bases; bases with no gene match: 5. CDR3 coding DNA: TGTGCCAGCAGTTTACTACTAGCGGGAGTTCCCGGGGAGCTGTTTTTT. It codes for CASSLLLAGVPGELFF.

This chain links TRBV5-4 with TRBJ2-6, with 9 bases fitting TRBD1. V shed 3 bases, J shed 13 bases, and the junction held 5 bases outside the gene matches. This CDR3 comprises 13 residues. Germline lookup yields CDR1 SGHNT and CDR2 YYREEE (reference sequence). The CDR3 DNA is TGTGCCAGCAGCTCGGGACAGGGTTATGTCCTGACTTTC. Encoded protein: CASSSGQGYVLTF.

CDR3 residues: CASSKHSENNQPQHF. CDR3 DNA sequence: TGTGCCAGCAGCAAACATTCGGAAAACAATCAGCCCCAGCATTTT. V usage is TRBV21-1 and J usage is TRBJ1-5. TRBV21-1 constitutes a pseudogene. The CDR3 is made up of 15 amino acids.

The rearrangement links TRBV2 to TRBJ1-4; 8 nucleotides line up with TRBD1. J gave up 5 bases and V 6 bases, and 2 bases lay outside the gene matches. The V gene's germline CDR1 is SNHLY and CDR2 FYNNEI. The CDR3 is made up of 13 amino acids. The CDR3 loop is CASRRDRNEKLFF. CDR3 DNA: TGTGCCAGCAGACGGGACAGGAATGAAAAACTGTTTTTT. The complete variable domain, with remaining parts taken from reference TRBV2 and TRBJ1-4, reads EPEVTQTPSHQVTQMGQEVILRCVPISNHLYFYWYRQILGQKVEFLVSFYNNEISEKSEIFDDQFSVERPDGSNFTLKIRSTKLEDSAMYFCASRRDRNEKLFFGSGTQLSVL.

The CDR3 DNA sequence: TGTGCCAGCACCCCCGGGCTACTTTACTACGAGCAGTACTTC. As protein: CASTPGLLYYEQYF. V is TRBV2 and J is TRBJ2-7; D gene ambiguous. The CDR3 is 14 amino acids. Deletions cut 7 bases from V and 3 bases from J, with 16 bases between. Per germline, CDR1 SNHLY and CDR2 FYNNEI.

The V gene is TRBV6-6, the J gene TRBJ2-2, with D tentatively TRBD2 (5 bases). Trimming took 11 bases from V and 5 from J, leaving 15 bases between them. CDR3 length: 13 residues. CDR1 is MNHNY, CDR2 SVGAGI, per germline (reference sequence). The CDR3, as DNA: TGTGCCTCCAGCGGTGTGCTTACCGGGGAGCTGTTTTTT. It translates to CASSGVLTGELFF.

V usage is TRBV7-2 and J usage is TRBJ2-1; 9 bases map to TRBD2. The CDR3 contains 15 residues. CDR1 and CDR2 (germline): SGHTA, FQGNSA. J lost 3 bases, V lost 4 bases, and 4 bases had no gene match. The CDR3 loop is CASSSTSGVYNEQFF. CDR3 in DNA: TGTGCCAGCAGCTCGACTAGCGGAGTCTACAATGAGCAGTTCTTC.

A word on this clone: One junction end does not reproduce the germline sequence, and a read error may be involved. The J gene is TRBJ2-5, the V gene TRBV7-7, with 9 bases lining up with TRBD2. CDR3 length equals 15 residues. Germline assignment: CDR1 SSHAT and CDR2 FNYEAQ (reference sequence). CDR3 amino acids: CASSYIAGAPETQYF. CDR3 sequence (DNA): TGTGCTAGCAGCTACATAGCGGGAGCACCAGAGACCCAGTACTTC.

Here the CDR3 reads CASSYWTEGQETQYF. In DNA, the CDR3 is TGTGCCAGCAGTTACTGGACCGAGGGCCAAGAGACCCAGTACTTC. The chain employs TRBV6-5 and TRBJ2-5; TRBD2 is a possible D gene (5 bases). CDR1 and CDR2 from the germline V gene are MNHEY and SVGAGI. The CDR3 extends over 15 amino acids. V gave up 1 base and J gave up 1 base, with 10 bases separating them.

CDR3 sequence reads: CSVLRELDEQFF. CDR3 coding DNA: TGCAGCGTTCTGAGGGAGTTGGATGAGCAGTTCTTC. The J gene is TRBJ2-1, the V gene TRBV29-1; D might be TRBD2 (5 bases). V lost 5 bases and J 8 bases, leaving 13 bases between the germline ends. This CDR3 has 12 residues. Germline loops: CDR1 SQVTM, CDR2 ANQGSEA.

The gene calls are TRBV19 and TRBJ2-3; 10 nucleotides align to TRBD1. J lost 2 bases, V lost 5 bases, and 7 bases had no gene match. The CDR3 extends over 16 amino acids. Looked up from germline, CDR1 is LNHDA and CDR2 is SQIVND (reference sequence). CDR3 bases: TGTGCCAGTAGTTCTCCGGGACAGGGGCCCACAGATACGCAGTATTTT. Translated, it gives CASSSPGQGPTDTQYF.

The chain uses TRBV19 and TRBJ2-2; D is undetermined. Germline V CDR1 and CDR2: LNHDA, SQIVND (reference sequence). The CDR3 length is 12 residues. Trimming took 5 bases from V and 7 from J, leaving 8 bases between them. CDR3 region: CASSVPGGELFF. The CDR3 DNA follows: TGTGCCAGTAGTGTCCCCGGCGGGGAGCTGTTTTTT.

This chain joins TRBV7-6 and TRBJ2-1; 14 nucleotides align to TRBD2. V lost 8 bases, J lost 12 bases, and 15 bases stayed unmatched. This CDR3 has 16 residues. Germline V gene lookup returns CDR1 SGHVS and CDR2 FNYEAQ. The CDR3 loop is CASAGSPGLAGVGQFF. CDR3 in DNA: TGTGCCAGCGCAGGAAGCCCGGGACTAGCGGGAGTTGGGCAGTTCTTC.

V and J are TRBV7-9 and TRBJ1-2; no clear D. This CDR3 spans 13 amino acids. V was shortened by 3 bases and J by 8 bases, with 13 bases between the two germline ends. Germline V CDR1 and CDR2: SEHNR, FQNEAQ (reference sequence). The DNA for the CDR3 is TGTGCCAGCAGCTTTTTGTTAGTCACGGGCTACACCTTC. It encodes CASSFLLVTGYTF.